The 10 T cell receptor beta chains below all came from one sample that was sequenced in a study of blood T cell repertoires in COVID-19. This table comes from immunoSEQ multiplex PCR, and its TCRdb copy is limited to in-frame clones, with some not included. The top ten hold roughly 3.6% of the sample, which has about 130,000 clones, around 87% seen once. The sample was peripheral blood. Receptors originate from a woman aged 55-69 years with acute or convalescent COVID-19.

The chain links TRBV3-1 (or the pseudogene TRBV3-2) to TRBJ2-1; 11 bases agree with TRBD2. The V gene's germline CDR1 is LGHDT and CDR2 YNNKEL (reference sequence). This CDR3 has 17 amino acids. Germline trimming cut 0 bases from V and 5 bases from J; bases unmatched to any gene: 6. The CDR3 DNA reads TGTGCCAGCAGCCAAGACCGACTAGCGGGATCAGACAATGAGCAGTTCTTC. Translated: CASSQDRLAGSDNEQFF.

The chain is built from TRBV2 and TRBJ2-2, with D unresolved. This CDR3 is built from 13 residues. The germline gives CDR1 SNHLY, CDR2 FYNNEI. V was trimmed by 5 bases and J by 1 base, leaving 5 bases between them. CDR3 sequence (DNA): TGTGCCAGCAGTCCAGAGAACACCGGGGAGCTGTTTTTT. Translated: CASSPENTGELFF.

About this clone itself: One end of the junction does not line up with germline, which may come from a read error. V usage is TRBV19 and J usage is TRBJ1-1, with 8 bases lining up with TRBD1. Germline CDR1 and CDR2: LNHDA and SQIVND (reference sequence). The CDR3 consists of 13 residues. The chain's CDR3 is CASSTPGQVRLLF. CDR3 in DNA: TGTGCCAGTAGTACTCCGGGACAGGTACGTCTTCTCTTT.

The chain uses TRBV28 and TRBJ1-1; 10 bases agree with TRBD1. J lost 3 bases, V lost 7 bases, and 14 bases had no gene match. The CDR3 covers 17 residues. Germline assignment: CDR1 MDHEN and CDR2 SYDVKM. This CDR3 is CASTPPGQGTRDTEAFF. The CDR3 DNA is TGTGCCAGCACCCCGCCGGGACAGGGGACTCGGGACACTGAAGCTTTCTTT.

This rearrangement joins TRBV2 to TRBJ2-1; 9 bases are a match to TRBD2. V trimming: 6 bases; J trimming: 4 bases; junction bases outside the gene matches: 7. Germline-derived CDR1 and CDR2 are SNHLY and FYNNEI. This CDR3 region has 15 residues. The CDR3 loop reads CASSARSGGYNEQFF. CDR3 nucleotide sequence: TGTGCCAGCAGCGCACGAAGCGGGGGGTACAATGAGCAGTTCTTC.

This clone was seen more than once but under ten times. The chain combines TRBV29-1 with TRBJ2-7, with D possibly matching TRBD1 (6 bases). The length of the CDR3 is 13 residues. The ends were cut back, 6 bases at V and 6 bases at J, with 18 bases in the middle. The V gene's germline CDR1 is SQVTM and CDR2 ANQGSEA. The CDR3 DNA follows: TGCAGCGTACAGGGTTTGAGGGATGGCGAGCAGTACTTC. As protein: CSVQGLRDGEQYF.

The chain links TRBV2 to TRBJ2-1; D call uncertain. This CDR3 spans 13 amino acids. The ends were cut back, 7 bases at V and 0 bases at J, with 7 bases in the middle. Per the germline V gene, CDR1 is SNHLY and CDR2 is FYNNEI. This CDR3 is CASIRVSYNEQFF. CDR3 coding DNA: TGTGCCAGCATTCGAGTCTCCTACAATGAGCAGTTCTTC.

The genes are TRBV28 and TRBJ2-2, with 11 bases matching TRBD2. J gave up 6 bases and V 5 bases, and 5 bases lay outside the gene matches. Germline V gene sequence: CDR1 MDHEN, CDR2 SYDVKM. CDR3 length equals 15 residues. The chain's CDR3 is CASSVAGGPSGELFF. The CDR3 coding sequence is TGTGCCAGCAGTGTAGCGGGAGGGCCATCCGGGGAGCTGTTTTTT.

CDR3 in DNA: TGTGCCACCAGCAGAGAACAGGGCTTTAATGAAAAACTGTTTTTT. Amino acids: CATSREQGFNEKLFF. The J gene is TRBJ1-4, the V gene TRBV15; a weak D match, TRBD1 (6 bases). From germline, CDR1 is LNHNV and CDR2 YYDKDF (reference sequence). Trimming took 0 bases from V and 4 from J, leaving 9 bases between them. CDR3 length: 15 residues.

The chain combines TRBV7-6 with TRBJ1-5; D is ambiguous. Trimming pared 7 bases from V and 0 bases from J, leaving 19 bases between. Germline V gene data show CDR1 as SGHVS and CDR2 as FNYEAQ. The CDR3 totals 17 residues. In DNA form, the CDR3 reads TGTGCCAGCACCCCACGGGTAGAAGGCAATAGCAATCAGCCCCAGCATTTT. This gives the protein CASTPRVEGNSNQPQHF.